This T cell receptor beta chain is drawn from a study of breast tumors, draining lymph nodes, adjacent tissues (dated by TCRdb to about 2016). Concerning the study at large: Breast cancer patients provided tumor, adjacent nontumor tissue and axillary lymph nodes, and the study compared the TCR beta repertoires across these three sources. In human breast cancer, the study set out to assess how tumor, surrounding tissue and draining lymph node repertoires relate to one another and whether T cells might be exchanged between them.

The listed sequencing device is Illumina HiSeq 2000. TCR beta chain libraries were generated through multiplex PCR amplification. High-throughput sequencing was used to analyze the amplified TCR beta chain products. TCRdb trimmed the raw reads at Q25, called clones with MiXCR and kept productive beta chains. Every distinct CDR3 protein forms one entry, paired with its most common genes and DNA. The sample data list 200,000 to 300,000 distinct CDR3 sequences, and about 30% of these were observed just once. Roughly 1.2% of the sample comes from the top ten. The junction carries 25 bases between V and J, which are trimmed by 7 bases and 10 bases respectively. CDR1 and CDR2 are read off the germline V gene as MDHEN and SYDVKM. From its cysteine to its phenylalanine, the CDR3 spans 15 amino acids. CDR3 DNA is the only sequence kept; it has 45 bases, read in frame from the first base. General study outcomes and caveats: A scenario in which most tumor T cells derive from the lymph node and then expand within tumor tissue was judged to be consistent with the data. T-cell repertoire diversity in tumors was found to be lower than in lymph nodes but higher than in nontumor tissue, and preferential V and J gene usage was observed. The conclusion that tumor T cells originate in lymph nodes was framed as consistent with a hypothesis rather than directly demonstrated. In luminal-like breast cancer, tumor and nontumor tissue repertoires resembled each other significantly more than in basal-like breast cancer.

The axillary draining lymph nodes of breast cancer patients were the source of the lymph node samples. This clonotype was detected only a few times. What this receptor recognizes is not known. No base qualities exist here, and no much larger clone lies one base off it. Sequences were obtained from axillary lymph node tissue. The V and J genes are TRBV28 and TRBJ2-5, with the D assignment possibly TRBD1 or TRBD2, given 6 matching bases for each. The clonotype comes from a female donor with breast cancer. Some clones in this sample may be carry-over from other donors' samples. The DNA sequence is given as TGTGCCAGCAACGATCCCGGGACACGCCACGGGGGCCAGTACTTC. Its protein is CASNDPGTRHGGQYF.